Each of the 4 T cell receptor beta chains below was sequenced from the same sample in a study of shared clonotypes between healthy human individuals. Only in-frame clones appear in the TCRdb table, and some are missing; sequencing was by immunoSEQ multiplex PCR. Of some 900,000 clones in the sample, less than 85% were seen once. The sequenced material came from memory CD4+ T cells sorted from blood. Subset noted: CD45RA-negative fraction. All receptors come from a man aged 18 to 29 in good health.

This clone has only one observation. The chain uses TRBV6-1 and TRBJ1-1; tentatively, D is TRBD1 (6 bases). This CDR3 is 13 amino acids long. The ends were cut back, 6 bases at V and 6 bases at J, with 14 bases in the middle. CDR1 and CDR2 from the germline V gene are MNHNS and SASEGT. This chain's CDR3 is CASRESTGSEAFF. CDR3 in DNA: TGTGCCAGCAGGGAATCGACAGGCTCTGAAGCTTTCTTT.

This clone was observed a single time. This rearrangement joins TRBV2 to TRBJ1-5; weak D call: TRBD1 (6 bases). The CDR3 totals 15 residues. The V gene lost 6 bases and the J gene lost 0 bases, with 12 bases spanning the gap. Germline lookup yields CDR1 SNHLY and CDR2 FYNNEI. The CDR3 coding sequence is TGTGCCAGCAGAACCGGGACAACTAGCAATCAGCCCCAGCATTTT. Residues: CASRTGTTSNQPQHF.

The chain combines TRBV7-9 with TRBJ1-2, with D hard to call. The CDR3 loop spans 12 amino acids. Trimming pared 5 bases from V and 0 bases from J, leaving 4 bases between. Per germline, CDR1 SEHNR and CDR2 FQNEAQ (reference sequence). The CDR3 DNA is TGTGCCAGCAGCACAGCTAACTATGGCTACACCTTC. This sequence encodes CASSTANYGYTF.

The CDR3 region is CASSYDPGQTDTQYF. In DNA, the CDR3 is TGTGCCAGCAGTTACGACCCGGGACAGACAGATACGCAGTATTTT. The chain employs TRBV6-5 and TRBJ2-3; TRBD1 agrees at 7 bases. With 2 bases clipped from V and 3 bases from J, the junction kept 5 bases outside the gene matches. Looked up from germline, CDR1 is MNHEY and CDR2 is SVGAGI. CDR3 size: 15 residues.